This T cell receptor beta chain was identified during a study of T cell responses to AZD1222 COVID-19 vaccine. Profiled with immunoSEQ multiplex PCR; TCRdb holds only in-frame clones, not every one. Among roughly 150,000 clones, around 89% were seen once, and the ten largest hold 2.2%. This clone was seen once. CDR1 is SQVTM, CDR2 ANQGSEA, per germline. Trimming shortened V by 2 bases and J by 0 bases, and 4 bases separated the two germline ends. The CDR3 totals 12 residues. Source: peripheral blood, taken on day 0 of AZD1222 vaccination. The chain is built from TRBV29-1 and TRBJ2-5; D is unclear. The receptor comes from an adult in good health. For the CDR3, the DNA is TGCAGCGTTGAAAGCAACCAAGAGACCCAGTACTTC. This sequence encodes CSVESNQETQYF.